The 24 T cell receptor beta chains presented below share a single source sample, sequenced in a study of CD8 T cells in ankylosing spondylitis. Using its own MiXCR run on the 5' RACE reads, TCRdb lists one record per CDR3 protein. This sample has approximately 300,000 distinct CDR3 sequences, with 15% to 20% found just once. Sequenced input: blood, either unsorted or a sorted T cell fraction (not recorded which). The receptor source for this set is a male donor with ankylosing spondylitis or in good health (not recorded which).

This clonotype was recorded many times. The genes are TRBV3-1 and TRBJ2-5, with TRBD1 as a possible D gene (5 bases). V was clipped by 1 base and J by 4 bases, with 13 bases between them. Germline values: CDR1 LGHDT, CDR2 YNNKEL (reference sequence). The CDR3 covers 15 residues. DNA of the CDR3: TGTGCCAGCAGCCAAGGGCGGACAACTGGAGAGACCCAGTACTTC. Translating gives CASSQGRTTGETQYF.

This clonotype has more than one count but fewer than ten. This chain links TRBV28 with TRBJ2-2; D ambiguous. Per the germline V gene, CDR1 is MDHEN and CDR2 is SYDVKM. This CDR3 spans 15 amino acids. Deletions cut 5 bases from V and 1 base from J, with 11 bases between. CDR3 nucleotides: TGTGCCAGCAGTCAATTGACGGGGAACACCGGGGAGCTGTTTTTT. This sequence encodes CASSQLTGNTGELFF.

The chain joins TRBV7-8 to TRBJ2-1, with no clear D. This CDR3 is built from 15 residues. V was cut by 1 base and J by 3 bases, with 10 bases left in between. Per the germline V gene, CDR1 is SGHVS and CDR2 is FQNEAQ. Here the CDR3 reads CASSLDGLNYNEQFF. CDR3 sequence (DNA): TGTGCCAGCAGCTTAGATGGGTTAAACTACAATGAGCAGTTCTTC.

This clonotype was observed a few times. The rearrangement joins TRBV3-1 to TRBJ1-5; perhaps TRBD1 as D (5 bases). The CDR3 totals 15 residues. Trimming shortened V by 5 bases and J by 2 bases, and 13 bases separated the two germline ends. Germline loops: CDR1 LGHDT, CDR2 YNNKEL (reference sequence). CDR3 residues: CASSYDRSGNQPQHF. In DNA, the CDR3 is TGTGCCAGCAGCTACGACAGATCCGGCAATCAGCCCCAGCATTTT. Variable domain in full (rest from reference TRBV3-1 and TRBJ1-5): DTAVSQTPKYLVTQMGNDKSIKCEQNLGHDTMYWYKQDSKKFLKIMFSYNNKELIINETVPNRFSPKSPDKAHLNLHINSLELGDSAVYFCASSYDRSGNQPQHFGDGTRLSIL.

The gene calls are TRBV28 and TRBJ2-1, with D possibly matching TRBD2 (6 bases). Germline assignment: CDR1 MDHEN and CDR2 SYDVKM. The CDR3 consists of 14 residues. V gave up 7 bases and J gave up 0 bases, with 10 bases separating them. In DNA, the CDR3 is TGTGCCAGCACCGGCGGGACCTCCTACAATGAGCAGTTCTTC. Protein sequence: CASTGGTSYNEQFF.

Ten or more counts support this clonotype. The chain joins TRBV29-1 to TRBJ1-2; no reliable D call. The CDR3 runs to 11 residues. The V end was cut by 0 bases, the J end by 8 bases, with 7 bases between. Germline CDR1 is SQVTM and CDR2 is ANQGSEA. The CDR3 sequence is CSVEDLGGYTF. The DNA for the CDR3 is TGCAGCGTTGAAGATCTTGGGGGCTACACCTTC.

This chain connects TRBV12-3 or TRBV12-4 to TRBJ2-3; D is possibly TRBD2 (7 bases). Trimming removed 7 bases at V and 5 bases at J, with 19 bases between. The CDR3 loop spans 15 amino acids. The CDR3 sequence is CASTFWGGAEDTQYF. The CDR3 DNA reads TGTGCCAGCACCTTTTGGGGGGGCGCTGAAGATACGCAGTATTTT.

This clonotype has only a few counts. CDR3 residues: CASSGPLNTEAFF. CDR3 nucleotide sequence: TGCGCCAGCTCGGGACCGCTCAACACTGAAGCTTTCTTT. This chain uses TRBV5-1 with TRBJ1-1, with D perhaps TRBD1 (5 bases). The CDR3 is 13 residues long. Germline-derived CDR1 and CDR2 are SGHRS and YFSETQ. The germline V and J ends were trimmed by 7 bases and 2 bases, with 12 bases remaining between them.

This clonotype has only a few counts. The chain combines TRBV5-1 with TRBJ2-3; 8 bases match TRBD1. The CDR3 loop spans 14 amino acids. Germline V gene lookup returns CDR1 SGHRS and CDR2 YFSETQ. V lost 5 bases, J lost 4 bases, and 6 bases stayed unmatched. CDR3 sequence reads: CASRAGGAADTQYF. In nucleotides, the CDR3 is TGCGCCAGCAGAGCAGGGGGCGCGGCAGATACGCAGTATTTT.

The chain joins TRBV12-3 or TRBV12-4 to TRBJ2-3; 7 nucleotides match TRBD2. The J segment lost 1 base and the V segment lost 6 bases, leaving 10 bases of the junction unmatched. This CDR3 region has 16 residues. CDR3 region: CASRPKVGGGTDTQYF. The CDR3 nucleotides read TGTGCCAGCAGGCCTAAAGTGGGGGGGGGCACAGATACGCAGTATTTT.

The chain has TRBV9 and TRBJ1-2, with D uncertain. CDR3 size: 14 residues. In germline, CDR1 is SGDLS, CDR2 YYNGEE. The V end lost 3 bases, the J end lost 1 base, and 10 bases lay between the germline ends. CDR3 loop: CASSGDTLNYGYTF. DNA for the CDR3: TGTGCCAGCAGCGGAGACACCCTTAACTATGGCTACACCTTC.

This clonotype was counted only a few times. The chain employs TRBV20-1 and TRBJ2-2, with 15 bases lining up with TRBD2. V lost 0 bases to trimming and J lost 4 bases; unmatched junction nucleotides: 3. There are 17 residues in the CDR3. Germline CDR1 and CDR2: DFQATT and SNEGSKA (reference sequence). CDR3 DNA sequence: TGCAGTGCTAGAGAGTCGGGACTAGCGGGAGGCACCGGGGAGCTGTTTTTT. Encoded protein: CSARESGLAGGTGELFF.

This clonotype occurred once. The CDR3 loop is CSARRRMQGAQPQHF. As DNA, the CDR3 is TGCAGTGCTAGAAGAAGGATGCAGGGCGCTCAGCCCCAGCATTTT. The rearrangement links TRBV20-1 to TRBJ1-5, with a possible D match to TRBD1 (5 bases). Trimming cost V 2 bases and J 6 bases, with 17 bases left between them. This CDR3 has 15 residues. The germline gives CDR1 DFQATT, CDR2 SNEGSKA (reference sequence).

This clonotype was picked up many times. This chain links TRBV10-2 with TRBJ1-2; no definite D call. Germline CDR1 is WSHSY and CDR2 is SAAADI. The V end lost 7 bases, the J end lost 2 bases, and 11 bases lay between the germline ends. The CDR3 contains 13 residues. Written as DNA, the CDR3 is TGCGCCAGCAAGGAGGGCCGCAACTATGGCTACACCTTC. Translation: CASKEGRNYGYTF.

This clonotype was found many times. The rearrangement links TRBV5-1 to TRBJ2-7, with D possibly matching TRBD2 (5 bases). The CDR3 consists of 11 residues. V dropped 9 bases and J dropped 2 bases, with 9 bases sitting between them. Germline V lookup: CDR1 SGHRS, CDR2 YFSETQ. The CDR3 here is CATWGAYEQYV. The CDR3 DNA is TGCGCCACATGGGGAGCCTACGAGCAGTACGTC.

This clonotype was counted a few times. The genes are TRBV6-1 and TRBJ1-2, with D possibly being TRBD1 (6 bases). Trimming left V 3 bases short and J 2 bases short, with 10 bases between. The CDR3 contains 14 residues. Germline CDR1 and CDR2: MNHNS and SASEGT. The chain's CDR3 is CASSDRTANYGYTF. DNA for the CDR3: TGTGCCAGCAGTGACCGGACAGCAAACTATGGCTACACCTTC.

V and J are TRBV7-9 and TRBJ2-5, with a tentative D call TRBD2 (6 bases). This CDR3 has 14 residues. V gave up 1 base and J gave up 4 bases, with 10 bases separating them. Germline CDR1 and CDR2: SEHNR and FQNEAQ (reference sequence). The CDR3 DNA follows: TGTGCCAGCAGCTTAGAACTAGCCTCAGAGACCCAGTACTTC. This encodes CASSLELASETQYF.

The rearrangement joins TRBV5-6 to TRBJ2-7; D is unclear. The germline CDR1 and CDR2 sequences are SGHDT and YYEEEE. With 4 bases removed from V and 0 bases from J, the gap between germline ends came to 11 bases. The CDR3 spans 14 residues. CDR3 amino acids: CASSPGVSSYEQYV. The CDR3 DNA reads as TGTGCCAGCAGCCCTGGGGTTTCCTCCTACGAGCAGTACGTC.

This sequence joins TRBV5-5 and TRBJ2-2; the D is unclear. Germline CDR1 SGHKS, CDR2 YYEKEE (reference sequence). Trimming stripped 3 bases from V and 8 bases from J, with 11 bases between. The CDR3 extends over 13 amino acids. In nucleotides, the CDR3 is TGTGCCAGCAGCTCCCTAGGTTTGGGGGAGCTGTTTTTT. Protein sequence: CASSSLGLGELFF.

The CDR3 DNA reads TGTGCCAGCAGCCAAGATCCCACGGGAGGCACCGGGGAGCTGTTTTTT. It codes for CASSQDPTGGTGELFF. The gene calls are TRBV3-1 and TRBJ2-2, with 7 bases fitting TRBD2. Germline V gives CDR1 LGHDT, CDR2 YNNKEL (reference sequence). V lost 0 bases, J lost 4 bases, and 5 bases stayed unmatched. The CDR3 extends over 16 amino acids. Complete variable domain (other parts from reference TRBV3-1 and TRBJ2-2): DTAVSQTPKYLVTQMGNDKSIKCEQNLGHDTMYWYKQDSKKFLKIMFSYNNKELIINETVPNRFSPKSPDKAHLNLHINSLELGDSAVYFCASSQDPTGGTGELFFGEGSRLTVL.

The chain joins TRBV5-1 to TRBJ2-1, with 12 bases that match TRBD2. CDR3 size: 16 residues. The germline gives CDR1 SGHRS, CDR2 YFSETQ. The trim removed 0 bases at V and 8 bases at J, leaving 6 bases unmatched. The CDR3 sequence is CASSLALAGGLDEQFF. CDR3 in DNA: TGCGCCAGCAGCTTGGCGCTAGCGGGGGGGCTCGATGAGCAGTTCTTC.

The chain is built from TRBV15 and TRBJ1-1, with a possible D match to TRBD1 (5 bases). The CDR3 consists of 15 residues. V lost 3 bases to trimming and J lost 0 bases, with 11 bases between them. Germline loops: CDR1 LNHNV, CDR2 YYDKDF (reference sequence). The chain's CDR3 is CATSRSGRVNTEAFF. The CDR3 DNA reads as TGTGCCACCAGCAGGTCGGGACGGGTGAACACTGAAGCTTTCTTT.

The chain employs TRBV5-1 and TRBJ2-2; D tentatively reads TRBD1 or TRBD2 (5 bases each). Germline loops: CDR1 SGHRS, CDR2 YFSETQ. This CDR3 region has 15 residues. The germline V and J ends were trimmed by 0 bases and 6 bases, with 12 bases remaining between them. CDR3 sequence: CASSLDPGPAGELFF. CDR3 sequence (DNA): TGCGCCAGCAGCTTGGATCCGGGGCCGGCCGGGGAGCTGTTTTTT.

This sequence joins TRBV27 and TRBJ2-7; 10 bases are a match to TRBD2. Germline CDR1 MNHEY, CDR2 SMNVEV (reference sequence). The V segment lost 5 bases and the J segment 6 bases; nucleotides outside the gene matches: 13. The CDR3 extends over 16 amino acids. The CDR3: CASSPSSGRATGEQYV. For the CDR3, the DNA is TGTGCCAGCAGTCCCTCCAGCGGGAGGGCCACGGGCGAGCAGTACGTC.